Presented here are 10 T cell receptor beta chains from one specimen sequenced in a study of identical twins. MiXCR was run by TCRdb on the 5' RACE reads, yielding one entry per CDR3 protein. The sample includes about 200,000 distinct CDR3 sequences, roughly 7.1% of them seen just once. The sample was also linked to a second study, of T cells expressing NK-cell markers.

The sample consisted of CD8+ T cells sorted from blood. The source of these receptors is a young woman in good health.

This clonotype was seen at least ten times. This chain links TRBV9 with TRBJ1-2, with a weak D call TRBD1 (6 bases). This CDR3 is built from 11 residues. V gave up 5 bases and J gave up 10 bases, with 12 bases separating them. The germline CDR1 and CDR2 sequences are SGDLS and YYNGEE. The CDR3 loop is CASSAQGLYTF. In DNA form, the CDR3 reads TGTGCCAGCAGTGCTCAGGGGCTCTACACCTTC.

This clonotype has just a few counts. CDR3 nucleotides: TGTGCCAGCAGTCACCGCACCGGGGAGCTGTTTTTT. Protein product: CASSHRTGELFF. The rearrangement links TRBV9 to TRBJ2-2; no definite D call. The CDR3 is 12 residues long. V shed 5 bases and J shed 4 bases, with 6 bases lying between them. Germline CDR1 reads SGDLS; CDR2 reads YYNGEE.

This clonotype has a count of ten or more. In DNA form, the CDR3 reads TGTGCCAGCAGCGTACGGGCCGGGGAGCTGTTTTTT. Its translation is CASSVRAGELFF. This chain connects TRBV9 to TRBJ2-2; D is unclear. Trimming shortened V by 1 base and J by 6 bases, and 4 bases separated the two germline ends. The CDR3 contains 12 residues. The germline V gene encodes CDR1 SGDLS and CDR2 YYNGEE.

This clonotype was observed many times. V gene TRBV19 combines with J gene TRBJ2-3, with a possible D match to TRBD1 (6 bases). Germline V CDR1 and CDR2: LNHDA, SQIVND (reference sequence). CDR3 length: 14 residues. The ends were cut back, 8 bases at V and 1 base at J, with 13 bases in the middle. CDR3 protein: CASGGAGGTDTQYF. CDR3 nucleotide sequence: TGTGCCAGTGGGGGAGCAGGGGGCACAGATACGCAGTATTTT.

J is TRBJ2-7 and V is TRBV12-3 or TRBV12-4, with D unresolved. Trimming shortened V by 5 bases and J by 3 bases, and 17 bases separated the two germline ends. The CDR3 has 15 residues. CDR3 coding DNA: TGTGCCAGCAGTACTATTAAGGGCCTTTTCTACGAGCAGTACTTC. Translating gives CASSTIKGLFYEQYF.

V gene TRBV10-3 combines with J gene TRBJ1-2; D may be TRBD1 (6 bases). V lost 4 bases and J 2 bases, leaving 26 bases between the germline ends. Germline values: CDR1 ENHRY, CDR2 SYGVKD. The CDR3 runs 19 residues. In nucleotides, the CDR3 is TGTGCCATCAGTGGTCTTCGGACAGTTTCCCGATTCCCGAACTATGGCTACACCTTC. It is translated as CAISGLRTVSRFPNYGYTF.

The CDR3 nucleotides are TGTGCCAGCAGACAGGGTTACTACGAGCAGTACTTC. Protein: CASRQGYYEQYF. This sequence joins TRBV2 and TRBJ2-7, with D perhaps TRBD1 (6 bases). V was clipped by 6 bases and J by 3 bases, with 9 bases between them. Germline V gene sequence: CDR1 SNHLY, CDR2 FYNNEI. The CDR3 covers 12 residues.

The chain combines TRBV27 with TRBJ2-1; D not certain. Germline V CDR1 and CDR2: MNHEY, SMNVEV (reference sequence). V lost 3 bases to trimming and J lost 4 bases, with 10 bases between them. The CDR3 spans 14 residues. CDR3 DNA: TGTGCCAGCAGTTTGGTTAAAAGTTACAATGAGCAGTTCTTC. Its translation is CASSLVKSYNEQFF.

This clonotype turned up a few times. The rearrangement joins TRBV7-9 to TRBJ1-1; D gene unclear. Trimming left V 2 bases short and J 6 bases short, with 10 bases between. The CDR3 has 13 amino acids. CDR1 and CDR2 from the germline V gene are SEHNR and FQNEAQ (reference sequence). This CDR3 reads CASSLQEGAEAFF. The DNA of the CDR3 is TGTGCCAGCAGCTTACAGGAGGGCGCTGAAGCTTTCTTT.

This clonotype came up a few times. The rearrangement uses TRBV28 and TRBJ2-1; 8 bases align to TRBD1. The ends lost 8 bases at V and 6 bases at J; junction bases unmatched: 9. Germline values: CDR1 MDHEN, CDR2 SYDVKM. The CDR3 has 14 residues. The CDR3 is CASEDREVSNEQFF. The CDR3 DNA is TGTGCCAGCGAGGACAGGGAAGTCAGCAATGAGCAGTTCTTC.